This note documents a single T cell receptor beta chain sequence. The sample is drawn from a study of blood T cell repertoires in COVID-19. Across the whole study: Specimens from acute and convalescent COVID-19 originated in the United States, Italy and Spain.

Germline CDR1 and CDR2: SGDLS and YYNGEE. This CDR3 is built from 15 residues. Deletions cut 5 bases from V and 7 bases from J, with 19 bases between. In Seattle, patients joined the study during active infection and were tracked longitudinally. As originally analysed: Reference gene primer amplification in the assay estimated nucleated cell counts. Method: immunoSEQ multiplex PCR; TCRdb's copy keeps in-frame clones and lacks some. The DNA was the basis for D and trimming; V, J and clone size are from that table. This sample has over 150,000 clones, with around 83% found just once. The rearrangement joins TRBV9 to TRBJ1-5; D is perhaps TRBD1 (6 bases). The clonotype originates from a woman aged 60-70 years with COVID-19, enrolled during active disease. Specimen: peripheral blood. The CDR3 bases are TGTGCCAGCAGTTCACAGGGTCAGGAGAACCAGCCCCAGCATTTT. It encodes CASSSQGQENQPQHF.